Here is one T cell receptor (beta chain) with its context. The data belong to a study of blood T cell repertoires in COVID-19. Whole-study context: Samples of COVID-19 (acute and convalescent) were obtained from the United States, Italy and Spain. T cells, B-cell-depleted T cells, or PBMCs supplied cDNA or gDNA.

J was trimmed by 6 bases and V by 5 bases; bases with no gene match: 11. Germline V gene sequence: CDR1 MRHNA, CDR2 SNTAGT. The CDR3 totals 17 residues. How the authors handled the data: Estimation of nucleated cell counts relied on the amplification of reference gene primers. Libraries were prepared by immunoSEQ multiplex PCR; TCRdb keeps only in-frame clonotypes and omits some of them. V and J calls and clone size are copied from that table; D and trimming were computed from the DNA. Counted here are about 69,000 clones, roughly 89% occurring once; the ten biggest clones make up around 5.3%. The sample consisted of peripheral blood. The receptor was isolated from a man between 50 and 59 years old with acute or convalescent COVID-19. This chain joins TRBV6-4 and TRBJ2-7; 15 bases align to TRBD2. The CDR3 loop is CASSLPRTSGRACEQYF. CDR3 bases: TGTGCCAGCAGTCTACCAAGGACTAGCGGGAGGGCATGCGAGCAGTACTTC.